The TCR beta chain under discussion was sequenced for a study of blood T cell repertoires in COVID-19. Study as a whole: Specimens from acute and convalescent COVID-19 originated in the United States, Italy and Spain. PBMCs, B-cell-depleted T cells, or T cells provided the cDNA or gDNA that made up the material.

Per the original methods: How many nucleated cells were present was estimated from reference gene primer amplification. TCRdb's table, derived via immunoSEQ multiplex PCR, lists solely in-frame clones and lacks some. That table gives V, J and clone size, and the DNA gave D and trimming. The data contain 250,000 to 300,000 clones, 82% of them singletons. The TCR sequence derives from a woman aged 18 to 35 with acute or convalescent COVID-19. Specimen: peripheral blood.

CDR3 sequence reads: CAWTPWRANTEAFF. The CDR3, as DNA: TGTGCCTGGACCCCCTGGAGGGCTAACACTGAAGCTTTCTTT. V usage is TRBV30 and J usage is TRBJ1-1; D call uncertain. CDR1 is GTSNPN, CDR2 SVGIG, per germline (reference sequence). The CDR3 is made up of 14 amino acids. The V end was cut by 4 bases, the J end by 2 bases, with 14 bases between.